These 30 T cell receptor beta chains came from one sample sequenced in a study of CD8 T cells in Susac syndrome. The RNA input was roughly 0.5 to 1 ug, and it was reverse transcribed with random hexamers. TCRdb redid the calling of the immunoSEQ multiplex PCR reads with MiXCR, one entry per CDR3 protein. The sample holds some 48,000 distinct CDR3 sequences, around 93% seen once. The sequenced sample was CD8+ T cells from PBMCs. The source is a human donor in good health.

The chain links TRBV11-2 to TRBJ2-7; D gene unclear. The germline gives CDR1 SGHAT, CDR2 FQNNGV. The germline V and J ends were trimmed by 5 bases and 7 bases, with 12 bases remaining between them. This CDR3 is 12 amino acids long. CDR3 amino acids: CASSPRLAEQYF. CDR3 DNA sequence: TGTGCCAGCAGCCCCCGGTTAGCAGAGCAGTACTTC.

This clonotype showed up just a few times. V gene TRBV5-6 combines with J gene TRBJ2-1, with 11 bases aligning to TRBD2. This CDR3 region has 19 residues. Per germline, CDR1 SGHDT and CDR2 YYEEEE. V trimming: 1 base; J trimming: 1 base; junction bases outside the gene matches: 10. DNA for the CDR3: TGTGCCAGCAGCTTGTACCGAGGGACTAGCGGACTTTCCTACAATGAGCAGTTCTTC. This encodes CASSLYRGTSGLSYNEQFF.

The rearrangement links TRBV7-9 to TRBJ2-1, with a possible D match to TRBD2 (6 bases). The ends were cut back, 5 bases at V and 8 bases at J, with 25 bases in the middle. CDR1 and CDR2 (germline): SEHNR, FQNEAQ (reference sequence). CDR3 length: 17 residues. This chain's CDR3 is CASSALPAGGPGYEQFF. Written as DNA, the CDR3 is TGTGCCAGCAGCGCCCTCCCAGCAGGAGGGCCGGGGTATGAGCAGTTCTTC.

The rearrangement links TRBV7-6 to TRBJ2-2; possibly TRBD1 for D (7 bases). CDR1 and CDR2 (germline): SGHVS, FNYEAQ. The CDR3 spans 14 residues. Trimming cost V 5 bases and J 7 bases, with 14 bases left between them. The CDR3 is CASSLGGGGGELFF. CDR3 sequence (DNA): TGTGCCAGCAGCCTTGGAGGGGGCGGCGGGGAGCTGTTTTTT.

This chain connects TRBV19 to TRBJ1-5; weak D call: TRBD1 (5 bases). CDR1 LNHDA and CDR2 SQIVND come from the germline V gene (reference sequence). Trimming stripped 3 bases from V and 4 bases from J, with 13 bases between. The CDR3 sequence is 15 residues long. The CDR3 protein is CASSIRDGWNQPQHF. The CDR3 DNA follows: TGTGCCAGTAGTATTCGGGACGGCTGGAATCAGCCCCAGCATTTT. The full variable domain, completed using reference TRBV19 and TRBJ1-5, is DGGITQSPKYLFRKEGQNVTLSCEQNLNHDAMYWYRQDPGQGLRLIYYSQIVNDFQKGDIAEGYSVSREKKESFPLTVTSAQKNPTAFYLCASSIRDGWNQPQHFGDGTRLSIL.

This chain joins TRBV3-1 and TRBJ2-2; TRBD2 matches at 13 bases. CDR3 size: 19 residues. V lost 4 bases and J lost 7; bases outside the gene matches: 15. The V gene's germline CDR1 is LGHDT and CDR2 YNNKEL (reference sequence). DNA of the CDR3: TGTGCCAGCAGCCCTCCGTCGGGACTAGCGGGAAGGGTCGGCGGGGAGCTGTTTTTT. Protein product: CASSPPSGLAGRVGGELFF.

This rearrangement joins TRBV30 to TRBJ2-1; TRBD2 matches at 7 bases. This CDR3 spans 15 amino acids. V lost 1 base to trimming and J lost 6 bases; unmatched junction nucleotides: 9. Looked up from germline, CDR1 is GTSNPN and CDR2 is SVGIG (reference sequence). The CDR3 sequence is CAWSGIQTSSNEQFF. The CDR3 DNA reads TGTGCCTGGAGTGGGATCCAGACTAGCAGCAATGAGCAGTTCTTC.

The table lists this clonotype with a few counts. The chain employs TRBV6-6 and TRBJ1-1; no firm D call. Trimming took off 5 bases at V and 1 base at J, with 8 bases between the two ends. The CDR3 has 13 amino acids. In germline, CDR1 is MNHNY, CDR2 SVGAGI (reference sequence). CDR3 sequence reads: CASSSGRNTEAFF. The CDR3 nucleotides read TGTGCCAGCAGTAGCGGGAGGAACACTGAAGCTTTCTTT.

This clonotype has just one count. This chain uses TRBV11-3 with TRBJ2-7; D remains ambiguous. With 5 bases removed from V and 2 bases from J, the gap between germline ends came to 13 bases. The CDR3 consists of 14 residues. The germline gives CDR1 SGHNT, CDR2 YENEEA. The CDR3 here is CASSTDSWPYEQYF. The CDR3 coding sequence is TGTGCCAGCAGCACCGACTCGTGGCCCTACGAGCAGTACTTC.

The genes are TRBV5-1 and TRBJ2-3, with TRBD1 identical over 11 bases. V lost 5 bases to trimming and J lost 3 bases; unmatched junction nucleotides: 2. The CDR3 consists of 14 residues. Looked up from germline, CDR1 is SGHRS and CDR2 is YFSETQ. The CDR3 here is CASRDRGRTDTQYF. Here the CDR3 DNA reads TGCGCCAGCAGGGACAGGGGGCGGACAGATACGCAGTATTTT.

The rearrangement joins TRBV30 to TRBJ1-6, with TRBD1 matching 9 bases. This CDR3 is built from 13 residues. J gave up 10 bases and V 3 bases, and 4 bases lay outside the gene matches. Per germline, CDR1 GTSNPN and CDR2 SVGIG (reference sequence). The CDR3 sequence: CAWRDRGGSPLHF. The CDR3, as DNA: TGTGCCTGGAGGGACAGGGGTGGGTCACCCCTCCACTTT.

The chain employs TRBV7-9 and TRBJ1-1; no reliable D call. CDR1 is SEHNR and CDR2 is FQNEAQ in the germline V gene (reference sequence). CDR3 length equals 13 residues. Trimming pared 3 bases from V and 11 bases from J, leaving 16 bases between. CDR3 loop: CASSFPGRREAFF. In DNA form, the CDR3 reads TGTGCCAGCAGCTTTCCGGGAAGGAGAGAGGCTTTCTTT.

This rearrangement joins TRBV6-2 or TRBV6-3 to TRBJ2-1; the D gene is possibly TRBD2 (5 bases). The germline gives CDR1 MNHEY, CDR2 SVGEGT. The CDR3 length is 14 residues. Trimming pared 6 bases from V and 4 bases from J, leaving 13 bases between. In nucleotides, the CDR3 is TGTGCCAGCAGGATAACGGGAACATACAATGAGCAGTTCTTC. Its translation: CASRITGTYNEQFF.

The count of this clonotype is one. The chain has TRBV7-9 and TRBJ2-7; TRBD1 is a possible D gene (6 bases). The CDR3 loop spans 13 amino acids. Germline-derived CDR1 and CDR2 are SEHNR and FQNEAQ (reference sequence). V was cut by 3 bases and J by 7 bases, with 13 bases left in between. CDR3 sequence (DNA): TGTGCCAGCAGCTTTCCAGGGGTTGTGGAGCAGTACTTC. Protein sequence: CASSFPGVVEQYF.

CDR3 sequence reads: CSVESDSSYEQYF. CDR3 nucleotides: TGCAGCGTTGAATCCGATTCCTCCTACGAGCAGTACTTC. This chain uses TRBV29-1 with TRBJ2-7, with D unresolved. Germline V gene sequence: CDR1 SQVTM, CDR2 ANQGSEA. The CDR3 totals 13 residues. Deletions cut 2 bases from V and 0 bases from J, with 8 bases between.

The CDR3: CASSLSGSGTEAFF. Here the CDR3 DNA reads TGTGCCAGCAGTTTGTCAGGGTCCGGGACTGAAGCTTTCTTT. The chain employs TRBV27 and TRBJ1-1; maybe TRBD1 (5 bases). V was shortened by 3 bases and J by 5 bases, with 13 bases between the two germline ends. From germline, CDR1 is MNHEY and CDR2 SMNVEV (reference sequence). The CDR3 is 14 amino acids.

V is TRBV30 and J is TRBJ2-7; TRBD1 matches at 7 bases. J was trimmed by 5 bases and V by 2 bases; bases with no gene match: 3. The CDR3 contains 12 residues. Germline CDR1 and CDR2: GTSNPN and SVGIG (reference sequence). The CDR3 protein is CAWSQGVNEQYF. The CDR3 DNA follows: TGTGCCTGGAGTCAGGGGGTAAACGAGCAGTACTTC.

The CDR3 coding sequence is TGTGCCTGGAGTGCCCCCCGACAGGGGAGGTACGAGCAGTACTTC. Translated, it gives CAWSAPRQGRYEQYF. The chain links TRBV30 to TRBJ2-7, with 8 bases identical to TRBD1. Unmatched junction bases numbered 9, after V lost 1 base and J lost 4 bases. In germline, CDR1 is GTSNPN, CDR2 SVGIG (reference sequence). The CDR3 length is 15 residues.

The CDR3 loop reads CASSSGPFTDTQYF. The DNA of the CDR3 is TGTGCCAGCAGTTCCGGACCCTTCACAGATACGCAGTATTTT. V gene TRBV6-6 combines with J gene TRBJ2-3, with D unclear. The CDR3 spans 14 residues. V was cut by 4 bases and J by 2 bases, with 10 bases left in between. The germline gives CDR1 MNHNY, CDR2 SVGAGI (reference sequence).

In DNA form, the CDR3 reads TGTGCCCGGAAGGCGGGACTCTTAACCAATGAGCAGTTCTTC. It codes for CARKAGLLTNEQFF. V is TRBV30 and J is TRBJ2-1; TRBD2 might be the D (6 bases). V was cut by 8 bases and J by 6 bases, with 20 bases left in between. CDR1 is GTSNPN, CDR2 SVGIG, per germline (reference sequence). The CDR3 spans 14 residues. Looking up the rest from reference TRBV30 and TRBJ2-1 gives the full variable domain: SQTIHQWPATLVQPVGSPLSLECTVEGTSNPNLYWYRQAAGRGLQLLFYSVGIGQISSEVPQNLSASRPQDRQFILSSKKLLLSDSGFYLCARKAGLLTNEQFFGPGTRLTVL.

CDR3 DNA sequence: TGTGCCAGCAGCCACCGGGATCTTTTCTCCTACGAGCAGTACTTC. Translating gives CASSHRDLFSYEQYF. The rearrangement joins TRBV7-9 to TRBJ2-7; D is possibly TRBD2 (5 bases). CDR3 size: 15 residues. The germline V gene has CDR1 SEHNR and CDR2 FQNEAQ (reference sequence). V was pared by 5 bases and J by 0 bases, with 14 bases between.

For the CDR3, the DNA is TGTGCCAGCAAGGGCAGGGGTTACTATGGCTACACCTTC. Translating it yields CASKGRGYYGYTF. V is TRBV27 and J is TRBJ1-2; possible D gene TRBD1, 6 bases. Germline V gene sequence: CDR1 MNHEY, CDR2 SMNVEV (reference sequence). Trimming cost V 7 bases and J 3 bases, with 12 bases left between them. This CDR3 is 13 amino acids long.

The rearrangement links TRBV30 to TRBJ1-1; D unresolved. V gave up 3 bases and J gave up 1 base, with 9 bases separating them. The CDR3 sequence is 13 residues long. The germline V gene encodes CDR1 GTSNPN and CDR2 SVGIG (reference sequence). In DNA form, the CDR3 reads TGTGCCTGGAGCGTAATGTGGAACACTGAAGCTTTCTTT. It encodes CAWSVMWNTEAFF.

In its sample, this clonotype was seen a few times. V usage is TRBV16 and J usage is TRBJ2-7, with 8 bases aligning to TRBD1. The CDR3 is made up of 17 amino acids. Germline V gene sequence: CDR1 KGHSY, CDR2 FQNENV. The ends lost 0 bases at V and 0 bases at J; junction bases unmatched: 7. The CDR3 here is CASSQSVDRGPSYEQYF. In DNA, the CDR3 is TGTGCCAGCAGCCAATCCGTTGACAGGGGTCCCTCCTACGAGCAGTACTTC.

This rearrangement joins TRBV29-1 to TRBJ2-1; possible D gene TRBD2, 6 bases. Germline V gene sequence: CDR1 SQVTM, CDR2 ANQGSEA. The CDR3 is 14 residues long. Trimming took off 3 bases at V and 4 bases at J, with 13 bases between the two ends. The CDR3 region is CSVDGLASYNEQFF. CDR3 in DNA: TGCAGCGTTGACGGTCTAGCGTCTTACAATGAGCAGTTCTTC.

This sequence joins TRBV28 and TRBJ2-7; possible D gene TRBD2, 5 bases. The V and J ends lost 1 base and 3 bases respectively, with 13 bases between them. Germline assignment: CDR1 MDHEN and CDR2 SYDVKM. This CDR3 comprises 15 residues. The CDR3 DNA sequence: TGTGCCAGCAGTTTATTGAGGGAGAGGAGCTACGAGCAGTACTTC. Translated: CASSLLRERSYEQYF.

The J gene is TRBJ2-7, the V gene TRBV10-1; the match to TRBD1 covers 8 bases. V was pared by 5 bases and J by 4 bases, with 7 bases of the junction left unmatched. Looked up from germline, CDR1 is WNHNN and CDR2 is SYGVQD (reference sequence). The CDR3 is made up of 14 amino acids. In nucleotides, the CDR3 is TGCGCCAGCAGTCCCGGGACAGGACTTTACGAGCAGTACTTC. This codes for CASSPGTGLYEQYF.

This clonotype was observed a single time. The chain uses TRBV12-3 or TRBV12-4 and TRBJ2-7; 7 bases agree with TRBD1. This CDR3 region has 15 residues. The junction had 7 bases not matched to a gene; V was cut back by 3 bases and J by 2 bases. As DNA, the CDR3 is TGTGCCAGCAGTTTTCCGGGACAGAACCCCTACGAGCAGTACTTC. Protein: CASSFPGQNPYEQYF.

The J gene is TRBJ2-7, the V gene TRBV13; no definite D call. The CDR3 length is 11 residues. Per the germline V gene, CDR1 is PRHDT and CDR2 is FYEKMQ (reference sequence). V was cut by 3 bases and J by 6 bases, with 6 bases left in between. DNA of the CDR3: TGTGCCAGCAGCTTCGAGAGCGAGCAGTACTTC. It specifies CASSFESEQYF.

The V call is TRBV7-2, the J call TRBJ2-1; no reliable D call. Trimming cost V 4 bases and J 2 bases, with 12 bases left between them. Germline-derived CDR1 and CDR2 are SGHTA and FQGNSA. The CDR3 extends over 15 amino acids. CDR3 in amino acids: CASSSTARTYNEQFF. The CDR3 DNA sequence: TGTGCCAGCAGCTCTACAGCGAGAACCTACAATGAGCAGTTCTTC.